The 16 T cell receptor beta chains given below trace back to one sample, sequenced in a study of blood T cell repertoires in COVID-19. Method: immunoSEQ multiplex PCR; TCRdb's copy keeps in-frame clones and lacks some. The table has around 330,000 clones, around 91% seen once. What was sequenced was PBMCs or T cells enriched from blood (not recorded which). All receptors come from a middle-aged woman who had recovered from COVID-19.

This rearrangement joins TRBV6-5 to TRBJ2-1, with TRBD2 matching over 8 bases. Per the germline V gene, CDR1 is MNHEY and CDR2 is SVGAGI. The CDR3 has 13 residues. V was pared by 5 bases and J by 13 bases, with 10 bases of the junction left unmatched. In nucleotides, the CDR3 is TGTGCCAGCAGTCCGGGGGGGAGTAGCTACCAGTTCTTC. It yields the protein CASSPGGSSYQFF.

V and J are TRBV6-5 and TRBJ2-5; D might be TRBD1 (6 bases). The germline V and J ends were trimmed by 10 bases and 4 bases, with 10 bases remaining between them. The CDR3 runs 11 residues. Germline V gives CDR1 MNHEY, CDR2 SVGAGI. CDR3 coding DNA: TGTGCCACCGCCAGGGGAGAGACCCAGTACTTC. It encodes CATARGETQYF.

To note about this clone: The same CDR3 is also encoded by other DNA sequences in this sample. This chain links TRBV9 with TRBJ2-7; D ambiguous. Germline V CDR1 and CDR2: SGDLS, YYNGEE. V lost 0 bases to trimming and J lost 0 bases, with 7 bases between them. The CDR3 runs 14 residues. The CDR3, as DNA: TGTGCCAGCAGCGTAGATCCACTCTCCTACGAGCAGTACTTC. This sequence encodes CASSVDPLSYEQYF.

The chain recombines TRBV6-1 with TRBJ1-2, with 11 bases matching TRBD1. The CDR3 is 15 residues long. The J segment lost 7 bases and the V segment lost 1 base, leaving 5 bases of the junction unmatched. In germline, CDR1 is MNHNS, CDR2 SASEGT. The CDR3 nucleotides read TGTGCCAGCAGTGAAGGTTTGGACAGGGGGCTTGGCTACACCTTC. It encodes CASSEGLDRGLGYTF.

This clone came up once. The chain employs TRBV7-8 and TRBJ2-7; possible D gene TRBD2, 7 bases. V dropped 5 bases and J dropped 2 bases, with 16 bases sitting between them. Germline CDR1 is SGHVS and CDR2 is FQNEAQ. This CDR3 has 15 amino acids. DNA of the CDR3: TGTGCCAGCAGCGAAAGCGGCGGGGGCGCCTACGAGCAGTACTTC. Amino acids: CASSESGGGAYEQYF. Based on the CDR3 plus reference TRBV7-8 and TRBJ2-7, the full variable domain is GAGVSQSPRYKVAKRGQDVALRCDPISGHVSLFWYQQALGQGPEFLTYFQNEAQLDKSGLPSDRFFAERPEGSVSTLKIQRTQQEDSAVYLCASSESGGGAYEQYFGPGTRLTVT.

This clone was recorded a few times. V and J are TRBV6-5 and TRBJ1-2; TRBD1 is a possible D gene (6 bases). Germline lookup yields CDR1 MNHEY and CDR2 SVGAGI. The CDR3 length is 13 residues. Trimming shortened V by 6 bases and J by 2 bases, and 10 bases separated the two germline ends. CDR3 nucleotide sequence: TGTGCCAGCAGAACAACAGGGAACTATGGCTACACCTTC. It is translated as CASRTTGNYGYTF.

In its sample, this clone was seen once. Relative to the germline gene, one junction end is altered; a read error may explain this. The rearrangement joins TRBV28 to TRBJ1-1, with D hard to call. Germline CDR1 reads MDHEN; CDR2 reads SYDVKM. This CDR3 is built from 14 residues. CDR3 in DNA: TGTGCCAGCATTTTACGGAGGATCGGCACTGAAGCTTTCTTT. Translated, it gives CASILRRIGTEAFF.

This chain connects TRBV5-1 to TRBJ2-2, with 7 bases matching TRBD2. V was pared by 4 bases and J by 4 bases, with 10 bases of the junction left unmatched. CDR3 length: 16 amino acids. Germline loops: CDR1 SGHRS, CDR2 YFSETQ. CDR3 loop: CASSPTAGKGTGELFF. In nucleotides, the CDR3 is TGCGCCAGCAGCCCAACAGCGGGAAAGGGCACCGGGGAGCTGTTTTTT.

CDR3 nucleotide sequence: TGCGCCAGCAGCCCCGGGACTAGCGGGATAGGAAGCGCAGATACGCAGTATTTT. This gives the protein CASSPGTSGIGSADTQYF. The chain combines TRBV4-3 with TRBJ2-3; 13 bases are a match to TRBD2. Per germline, CDR1 LGHNA and CDR2 YSLEER. The junction had 11 bases not matched to a gene; V was cut back by 4 bases and J by 4 bases. CDR3 size: 18 residues.

V is TRBV12-3 or TRBV12-4 and J is TRBJ2-5; D is unclear. Trimming pared 7 bases from V and 2 bases from J, leaving 11 bases between. The CDR3 covers 13 residues. The CDR3 sequence is CASTASEQETQYF. In nucleotides, the CDR3 is TGTGCCAGCACTGCGAGCGAGCAAGAGACCCAGTACTTC.

This chain uses TRBV19 with TRBJ1-1; D not certain. Germline V CDR1 and CDR2: LNHDA, SQIVND (reference sequence). CDR3 size: 13 residues. V was shortened by 4 bases and J by 3 bases, with 9 bases between the two germline ends. CDR3 DNA: TGTGCCAGTAGTAATACACGGGACACTGAAGCTTTCTTT. Its translation is CASSNTRDTEAFF.

The chain joins TRBV10-1 to TRBJ1-4, with D hard to call. Germline V gives CDR1 WNHNN, CDR2 SYGVQD (reference sequence). V was cut by 5 bases and J by 7 bases, with 14 bases left in between. There are 14 residues in the CDR3. Written as DNA, the CDR3 is TGCGCCAGCAGTCCGGCAGAACGGGGTGAAAAACTGTTTTTT. It yields the protein CASSPAERGEKLFF.

V is TRBV7-2 and J is TRBJ1-5; 8 bases match TRBD1. This CDR3 contains 15 residues. V gave up 1 base and J gave up 6 bases; unmatched junction bases: 5. CDR1 is SGHTA and CDR2 is FQGNSA in the germline V gene. CDR3 protein: CASSLVQGAGQPQHF. CDR3 nucleotides: TGTGCCAGCAGCTTAGTCCAGGGGGCTGGTCAGCCCCAGCATTTT.

This clone occurred a few times. The chain links TRBV18 to TRBJ2-3, with 7 bases fitting TRBD2. V lost 0 bases and J lost 10; bases outside the gene matches: 4. The CDR3 sequence is 13 residues long. Germline assignment: CDR1 KGHSH and CDR2 LQKENI. CDR3 coding DNA: TGTGCCAGCTCACCACCGGGGGGGAATCCGCAGTATTTT. This codes for CASSPPGGNPQYF.

J is TRBJ2-7 and V is TRBV6-5, with D possibly matching TRBD1 (6 bases). The CDR3 contains 14 residues. V lost 3 bases, J lost 0 bases, and 9 bases lay in between. Germline V gene lookup returns CDR1 MNHEY and CDR2 SVGAGI. The CDR3 spells CASSYGQHSYEQYF. The CDR3 DNA reads TGTGCCAGCAGTTATGGACAGCACTCCTACGAGCAGTACTTC.

The genes are TRBV3-1 (or the pseudogene TRBV3-2) and TRBJ2-1, with 14 bases aligning to TRBD2. Trimming removed 4 bases from V and 4 bases from J; junction bases left unmatched: 0. Germline V gene lookup returns CDR1 LGHDT and CDR2 YNNKEL (reference sequence). CDR3 length equals 15 residues. The CDR3 DNA reads TGTGCCAGCAGCCGACTAGCGGGAGGGTACAATGAGCAGTTCTTC. Translating gives CASSRLAGGYNEQFF.